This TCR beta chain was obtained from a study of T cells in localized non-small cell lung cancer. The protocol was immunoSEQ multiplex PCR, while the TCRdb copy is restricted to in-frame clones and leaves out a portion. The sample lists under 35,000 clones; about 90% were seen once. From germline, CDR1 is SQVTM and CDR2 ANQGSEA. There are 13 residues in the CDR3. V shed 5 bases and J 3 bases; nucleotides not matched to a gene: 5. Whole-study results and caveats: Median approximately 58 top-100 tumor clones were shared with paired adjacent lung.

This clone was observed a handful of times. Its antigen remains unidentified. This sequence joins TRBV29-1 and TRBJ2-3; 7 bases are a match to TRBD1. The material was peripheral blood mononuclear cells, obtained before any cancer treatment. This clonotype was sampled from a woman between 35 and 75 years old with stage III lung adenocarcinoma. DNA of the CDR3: TGCAGCGTTCCGCCGACAGGGACAGATACGCAGTATTTT. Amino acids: CSVPPTGTDTQYF.